This T cell receptor beta chain comes out of a study of T cells in Graves' hyperthyroidism and ophthalmopathy. Study in general: Peripheral blood collection took place at initial diagnosis, before any treatment. General study points: Ophthalmopathy was predicted by the model a median of roughly 6.6 months ahead of onset. Blood samples included most of the expanded thyroid clonotypes exceeding 0.001.

In the case of this clonotype: Antigen: not known.

RNA transcripts gave rise to amplified TCR beta CDR3 regions. First-round RT-PCR targeting the TCR CDR3 was performed with the HTBI primer set. TCRdb reanalysed the multiplex PCR reads using MiXCR and keeps one entry per CDR3 protein. The sample has roughly 38,000 distinct CDR3 sequences; 40% to 55% are singletons. This CDR3 contains 14 residues. Trimming shortened V by 4 bases and J by 1 base, and 10 bases separated the two germline ends. CDR1 is SGHDN and CDR2 is FVKESK in the germline V gene. For the diagnoses, clinical symptoms, serum thyroxine and TRAb, thyroid ultrasound and orbital computed tomography were used.

The clonotype originates from a woman between 50 and 59 years old with Graves' hyperthyroidism that later progressed to Graves' ophthalmopathy. The chain carries TRBV14 and TRBJ1-1; D possibly corresponds to TRBD1 (5 bases). Sequences were obtained from blood. This chain's CDR3 is CASSLGEGNTEAFF. The CDR3 DNA sequence: TGTGCCAGCAGCCTAGGGGAGGGGAACACTGAAGCTTTCTTT.